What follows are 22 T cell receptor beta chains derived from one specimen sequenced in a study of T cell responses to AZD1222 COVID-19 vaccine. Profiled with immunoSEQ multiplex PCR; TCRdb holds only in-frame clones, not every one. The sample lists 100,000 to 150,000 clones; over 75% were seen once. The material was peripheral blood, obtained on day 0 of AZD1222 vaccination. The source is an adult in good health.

The CDR3 DNA sequence: TGTGCCAGCAGCTTAATTAGCGGGAGCTCCTACAATGAGCAGTTCTTC. Translating it yields CASSLISGSSYNEQFF. The chain employs TRBV7-6 and TRBJ2-1; 9 positions match TRBD2. The CDR3 sequence is 16 residues long. Germline V gene lookup returns CDR1 SGHVS and CDR2 FNYEAQ. The V and J ends lost 2 bases and 0 bases, in that order; junction bases with no gene match: 2.

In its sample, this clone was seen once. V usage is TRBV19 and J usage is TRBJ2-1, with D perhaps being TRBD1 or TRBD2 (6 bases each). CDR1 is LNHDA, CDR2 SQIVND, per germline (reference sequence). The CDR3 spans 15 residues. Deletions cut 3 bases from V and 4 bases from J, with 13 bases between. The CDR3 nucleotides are TGTGCCAGTAGTATTTTGGGGGGCAGTTACAATGAGCAGTTCTTC. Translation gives CASSILGGSYNEQFF.

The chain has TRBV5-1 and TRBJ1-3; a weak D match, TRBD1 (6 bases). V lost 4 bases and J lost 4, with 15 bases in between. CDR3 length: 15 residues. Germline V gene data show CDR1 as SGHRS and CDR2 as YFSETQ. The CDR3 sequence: CASSPSGGSGNTIYF. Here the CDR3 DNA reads TGCGCCAGCAGCCCCTCGGGGGGCTCCGGAAACACCATATATTTT. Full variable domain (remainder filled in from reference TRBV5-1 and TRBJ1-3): KAGVTQTPRYLIKTRGQQVTLSCSPISGHRSVSWYQQTPGQGLQFLFEYFSETQRNKGNFPGRFSGRQFSNSRSEMNVSTLELGDSALYLCASSPSGGSGNTIYFGEGSWLTVV.

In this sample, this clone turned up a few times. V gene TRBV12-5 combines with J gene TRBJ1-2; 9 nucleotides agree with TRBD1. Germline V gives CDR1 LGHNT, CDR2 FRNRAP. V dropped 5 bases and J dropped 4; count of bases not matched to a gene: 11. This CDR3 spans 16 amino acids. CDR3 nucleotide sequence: TGTGCTAGTGGTATTGGACAGGGGACCCGGCTCTATGGCTACACCTTC. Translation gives CASGIGQGTRLYGYTF.

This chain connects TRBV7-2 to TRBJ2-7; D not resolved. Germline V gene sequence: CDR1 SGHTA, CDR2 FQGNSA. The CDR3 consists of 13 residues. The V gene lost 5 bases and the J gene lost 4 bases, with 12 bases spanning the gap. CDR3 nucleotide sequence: TGTGCCAGCAGCCCCGGACGGATGTACGAGCAGTACTTC. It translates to CASSPGRMYEQYF.

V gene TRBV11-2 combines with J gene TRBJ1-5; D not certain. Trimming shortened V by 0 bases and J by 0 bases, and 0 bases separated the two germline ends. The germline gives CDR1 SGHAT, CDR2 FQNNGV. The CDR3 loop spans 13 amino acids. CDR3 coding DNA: TGTGCCAGCAGCTTAGATAGCAATCAGCCCCAGCATTTT. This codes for CASSLDSNQPQHF.

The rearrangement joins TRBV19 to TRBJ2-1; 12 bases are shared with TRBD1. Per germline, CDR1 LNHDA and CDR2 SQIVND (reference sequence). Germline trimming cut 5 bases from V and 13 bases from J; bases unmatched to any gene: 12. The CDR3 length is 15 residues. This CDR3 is CASSEGTGGRGYQFF. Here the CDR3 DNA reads TGTGCCAGTAGTGAGGGGACAGGGGGCCGGGGATACCAGTTCTTC.

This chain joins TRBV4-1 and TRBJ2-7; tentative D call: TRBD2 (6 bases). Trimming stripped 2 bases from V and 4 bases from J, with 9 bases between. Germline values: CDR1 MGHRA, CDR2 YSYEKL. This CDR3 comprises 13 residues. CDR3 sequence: CASSQNGGYEQYF. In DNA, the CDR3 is TGCGCCAGCAGCCAAAACGGAGGGTACGAGCAGTACTTC.

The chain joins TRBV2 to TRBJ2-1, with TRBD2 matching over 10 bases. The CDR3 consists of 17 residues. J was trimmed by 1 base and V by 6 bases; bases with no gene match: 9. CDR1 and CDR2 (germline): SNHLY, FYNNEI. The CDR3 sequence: CASSLREREGSYNEQFF. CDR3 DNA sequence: TGTGCCAGCAGCCTTAGGGAGCGGGAGGGGTCCTACAATGAGCAGTTCTTC.

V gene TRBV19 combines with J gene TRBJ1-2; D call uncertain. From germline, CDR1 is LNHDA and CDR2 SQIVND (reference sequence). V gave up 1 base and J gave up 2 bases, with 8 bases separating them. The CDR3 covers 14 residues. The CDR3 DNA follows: TGTGCCAGTAGTATAGTCAAGATAAACTATGGCTACACCTTC. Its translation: CASSIVKINYGYTF.

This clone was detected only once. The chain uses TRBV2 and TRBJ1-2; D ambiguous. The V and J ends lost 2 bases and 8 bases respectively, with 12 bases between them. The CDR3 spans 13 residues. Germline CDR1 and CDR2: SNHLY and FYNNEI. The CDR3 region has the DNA TGTGCCAGCAGTGAAATTTCAGGTGGCGGCTACACCTTC. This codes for CASSEISGGGYTF.

The CDR3 sequence: CASRSGLAGGEQFF. The CDR3 nucleotides read TGTGCCAGCAGGTCGGGACTAGCGGGGGGTGAGCAGTTCTTC. The chain has TRBV6-5 and TRBJ2-1; 15 bases line up with TRBD2. This CDR3 has 14 residues. Looked up from germline, CDR1 is MNHEY and CDR2 is SVGAGI. The V gene end was trimmed by 6 bases and the J gene end by 9 bases; junction bases not matched to a gene: 3.

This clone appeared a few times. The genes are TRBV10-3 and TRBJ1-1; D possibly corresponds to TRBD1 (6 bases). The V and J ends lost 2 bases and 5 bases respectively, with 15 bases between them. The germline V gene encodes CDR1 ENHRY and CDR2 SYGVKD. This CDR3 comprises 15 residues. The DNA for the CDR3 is TGTGCCATCAGTGAGCGGGGGCCAGGGGCAACTGAAGCTTTCTTT. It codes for CAISERGPGATEAFF.

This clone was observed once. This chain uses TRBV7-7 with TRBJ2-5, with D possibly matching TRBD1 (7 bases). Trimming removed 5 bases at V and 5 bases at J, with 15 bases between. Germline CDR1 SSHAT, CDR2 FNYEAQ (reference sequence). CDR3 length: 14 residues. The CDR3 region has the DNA TGTGCCAGCAGCCCCGGAGGGGGCGGGGAGACCCAGTACTTC. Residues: CASSPGGGGETQYF.

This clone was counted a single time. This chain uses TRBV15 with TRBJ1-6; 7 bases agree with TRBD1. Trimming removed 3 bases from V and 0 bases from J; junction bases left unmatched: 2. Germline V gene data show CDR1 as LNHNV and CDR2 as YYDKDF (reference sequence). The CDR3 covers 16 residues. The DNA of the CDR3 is TGTGCCACCAGCAGGGGACAGTTCTCCTATAATTCACCCCTCCACTTT. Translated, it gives CATSRGQFSYNSPLHF.

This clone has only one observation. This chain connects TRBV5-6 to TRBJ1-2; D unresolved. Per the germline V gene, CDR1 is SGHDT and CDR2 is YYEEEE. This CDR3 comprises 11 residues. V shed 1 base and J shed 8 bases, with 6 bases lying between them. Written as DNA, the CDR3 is TGTGCCAGCAGCTTGTACGAAGGCTACACCTTC. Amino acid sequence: CASSLYEGYTF.

For the CDR3, the DNA is TGTGCCACTCTTGGGGCCCTACACAATCAGCCCCAGCATTTT. Translating it yields CATLGALHNQPQHF. The chain uses TRBV28 and TRBJ1-5; TRBD1 is a possible D gene (5 bases). CDR1 MDHEN and CDR2 SYDVKM come from the germline V gene. Between the trimmed V and J ends, which lost 10 bases and 3 bases, there was a span of 16 bases. There are 14 residues in the CDR3.

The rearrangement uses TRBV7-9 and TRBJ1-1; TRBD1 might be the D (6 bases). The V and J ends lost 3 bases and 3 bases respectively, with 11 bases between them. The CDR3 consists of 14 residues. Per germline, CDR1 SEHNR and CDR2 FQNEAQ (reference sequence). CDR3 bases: TGTGCCAGCAGCTTCTACAGGGAGGACACTGAAGCTTTCTTT. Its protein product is CASSFYREDTEAFF.

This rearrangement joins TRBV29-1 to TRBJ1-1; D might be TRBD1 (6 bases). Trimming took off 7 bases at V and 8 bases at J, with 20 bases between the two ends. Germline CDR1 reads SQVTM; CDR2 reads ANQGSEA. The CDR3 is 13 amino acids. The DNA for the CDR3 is TGCAGCGCCCGAGGACAGCTAGGGATGGAAGCTTTCTTT. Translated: CSARGQLGMEAFF. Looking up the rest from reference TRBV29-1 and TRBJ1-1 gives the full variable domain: SAVISQKPSRDICQRGTSLTIQCQVDSQVTMMFWYRQQPGQSLTLIATANQGSEATYESGFVIDKFPISRPNLTFSTLTVSNMSPEDSSIYLCSARGQLGMEAFFGQGTRLTVV.

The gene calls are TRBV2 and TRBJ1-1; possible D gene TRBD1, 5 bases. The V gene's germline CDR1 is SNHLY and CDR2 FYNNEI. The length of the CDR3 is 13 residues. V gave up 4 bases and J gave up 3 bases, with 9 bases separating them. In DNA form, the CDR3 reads TGTGCCAGCAGTGCCCAGGGTTACACTGAAGCTTTCTTT. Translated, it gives CASSAQGYTEAFF.

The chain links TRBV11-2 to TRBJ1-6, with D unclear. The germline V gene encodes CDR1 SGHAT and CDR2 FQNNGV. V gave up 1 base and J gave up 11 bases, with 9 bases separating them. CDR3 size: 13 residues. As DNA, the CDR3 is TGTGCCAGCAGCTTAGGTTCTGAGGCACCCCTCCACTTT. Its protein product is CASSLGSEAPLHF.

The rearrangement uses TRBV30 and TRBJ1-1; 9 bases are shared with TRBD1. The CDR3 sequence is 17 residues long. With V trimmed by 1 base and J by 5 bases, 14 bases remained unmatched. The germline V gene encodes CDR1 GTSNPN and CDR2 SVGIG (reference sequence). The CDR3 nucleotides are TGTGCCTGGAGTGCAAAAACAGGGGGCCCGTCTGAGACTGAAGCTTTCTTT. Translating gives CAWSAKTGGPSETEAFF.